A single sample is the source of the 18 T cell receptor beta chains below, sequenced in a study of control samples from healthy donors and cancer patients. TCRdb's table, derived via immunoSEQ multiplex PCR, lists solely in-frame clones and lacks some. Of roughly 120,000 clones listed, roughly 88% are singletons. Sequencing was done on a sample of PBMCs. The receptor set was obtained from a woman aged 55-75 years with lung cancer.

The chain joins TRBV29-1 to TRBJ2-4, with a weak D call TRBD1 (6 bases). There are 13 residues in the CDR3. Trimming left V 5 bases short and J 0 bases short, with 8 bases between. Germline values: CDR1 SQVTM, CDR2 ANQGSEA. CDR3 coding DNA: TGCAGCGTTAGGGGGTTAGCCAAAAACATTCAGTACTTC. It encodes CSVRGLAKNIQYF.

CDR3 loop: CASSLIDTLNTEAFF. CDR3 DNA: TGTGCCAGCAGTTTGATCGACACCTTGAACACTGAAGCTTTCTTT. V is TRBV27 and J is TRBJ1-1; D not resolved. The CDR3 runs to 15 residues. Trimming cost V 3 bases and J 0 bases, with 11 bases left between them. The germline gives CDR1 MNHEY, CDR2 SMNVEV (reference sequence).

V is TRBV5-5 and J is TRBJ1-1; no definite D call. Trimming took off 2 bases at V and 3 bases at J, with 5 bases between the two ends. The CDR3 extends over 12 amino acids. Germline loops: CDR1 SGHKS, CDR2 YYEKEE (reference sequence). The CDR3 DNA reads as TGTGCCAGCAGCTTAACTCACACTGAAGCTTTCTTT. Translated, it gives CASSLTHTEAFF.

The J gene is TRBJ2-5, the V gene TRBV24-1; 15 nucleotides align to TRBD2. Losses at the gene ends were 5 bases for V and 4 bases for J; bases not matched to a gene: 1. Germline lookup yields CDR1 KGHDR and CDR2 SFDVKD. CDR3 length: 15 residues. The CDR3 DNA is TGTGCCACCAGTGGGGGACTAGCGGGAGGAGAGACCCAGTACTTC. Translating it yields CATSGGLAGGETQYF.

The genes are TRBV5-1 and TRBJ1-2; D is undetermined. This CDR3 has 14 amino acids. Trimming took 0 bases from V and 2 from J, leaving 8 bases between them. Germline CDR1 is SGHRS and CDR2 is YFSETQ. The CDR3 bases are TGCGCCAGCAGCTTGGGGTCCCTCAACTATGGCTACACCTTC. Its protein is CASSLGSLNYGYTF.

This sequence joins TRBV28 and TRBJ2-5, with 8 bases aligning to TRBD1. The CDR3 extends over 15 amino acids. With 3 bases clipped from V and 5 bases from J, the junction kept 8 bases outside the gene matches. Per the germline V gene, CDR1 is MDHEN and CDR2 is SYDVKM. The CDR3 here is CASSLQGALGETQYF. The CDR3 DNA is TGTGCCAGCAGTTTGCAGGGGGCGCTCGGGGAGACCCAGTACTTC.

CDR3 DNA: TGCGCCAGCAGCTTGGTATTGGGGGCTGACACCGGGGAGCTGTTTTTT. Its protein product is CASSLVLGADTGELFF. The chain has TRBV5-1 and TRBJ2-2, with D tentatively TRBD1 (6 bases). The CDR3 extends over 16 amino acids. Per germline, CDR1 SGHRS and CDR2 YFSETQ. Trimming cost V 0 bases and J 3 bases, with 12 bases left between them.

The chain joins TRBV6-6 to TRBJ1-5, with D tentatively TRBD1 (5 bases). Germline CDR1 is MNHNY and CDR2 is SVGAGI (reference sequence). The V end lost 2 bases, the J end lost 2 bases, and 13 bases lay between the germline ends. The CDR3 spans 16 residues. The CDR3 DNA reads TGTGCCAGCAGTTACCAGAGGGGTGACGGCAATCAGCCCCAGCATTTT. Its translation: CASSYQRGDGNQPQHF.

This clone was counted between two and nine times. The chain employs TRBV19 and TRBJ2-3; D unclear. The germline gives CDR1 LNHDA, CDR2 SQIVND (reference sequence). V gave up 6 bases and J gave up 2 bases, with 6 bases separating them. The length of the CDR3 is 12 residues. The CDR3 DNA follows: TGTGCCAGTAGGGGATCCACAGATACGCAGTATTTT. Protein: CASRGSTDTQYF.

This clone was recorded only once. This same CDR3 is encoded by further DNA sequences in the sample. The J gene is TRBJ1-1, the V gene TRBV19, with D perhaps matching TRBD1 (5 bases). The CDR3 has 13 amino acids. With 3 bases removed from V and 1 base from J, the gap between germline ends came to 6 bases. Looked up from germline, CDR1 is LNHDA and CDR2 is SQIVND (reference sequence). CDR3 sequence (DNA): TGTGCCAGTAGTATCCAGGGGAACACTGAAGCTTTCTTT. Its translation: CASSIQGNTEAFF.

The DNA of the CDR3 is TGCAGCGTTGGAGCCGGGACTCCGGGTCAGGTTGGGGGAGATACGCAGTATTTT. Protein product: CSVGAGTPGQVGGDTQYF. The chain is built from TRBV29-1 and TRBJ2-3; D perhaps matches TRBD2 (6 bases). The CDR3 runs 18 residues. Germline CDR1 and CDR2: SQVTM and ANQGSEA. V was trimmed by 4 bases and J by 5 bases, leaving 28 bases between them.

This chain joins TRBV3-1 (or the pseudogene TRBV3-2) and TRBJ2-7; 8 positions match TRBD1. This CDR3 is 15 amino acids long. The V gene's germline CDR1 is LGHDT and CDR2 YNNKEL (reference sequence). The ends lost 4 bases at V and 3 bases at J; junction bases unmatched: 8. Here the CDR3 reads CASSLLGTGFYEQYF. The CDR3 DNA follows: TGTGCCAGCAGCCTCCTCGGGACAGGATTCTACGAGCAGTACTTC.

CDR3 sequence (DNA): TGTGCCAGCAGCTTTAGAGAGACCCAGTACTTC. As protein: CASSFRETQYF. The chain has TRBV11-2 and TRBJ2-5; D is unclear. CDR1 and CDR2 from the germline V gene are SGHAT and FQNNGV. The V and J ends lost 3 bases and 4 bases respectively, with 3 bases between them. The CDR3 has 11 residues.

As for this clone: At one boundary the junction diverges from the germline segment, which might be a read error. The chain carries TRBV30 and TRBJ1-6; D not certain. Per germline, CDR1 GTSNPN and CDR2 SVGIG (reference sequence). The CDR3 extends over 17 amino acids. CDR3: CVWSGPKILSYNSPLHF. CDR3 in DNA: TGTGTCTGGAGTGGGCCAAAAATTCTCTCCTATAATTCACCCCTCCACTTT. Looking up the rest from reference TRBV30 and TRBJ1-6 gives the full variable domain: SQTIHQWPATLVQPVGSPLSLECTVEGTSNPNLYWYRQAAGRGLQLLFYSVGIGQISSEVPQNLSASRPQDRQFILSSKKLLLSDSGFYLCVWSGPKILSYNSPLHFGNGTRLTVT.

The rearrangement links TRBV7-8 to TRBJ2-5; TRBD1 aligns across 9 bases. V trimming: 4 bases; J trimming: 4 bases; junction bases outside the gene matches: 10. The CDR3 runs 16 residues. The germline V gene has CDR1 SGHVS and CDR2 FQNEAQ. CDR3 region: CASSSMHRGPGETQYF. CDR3 nucleotide sequence: TGTGCCAGCAGCTCAATGCACAGGGGGCCGGGAGAGACCCAGTACTTC.

This chain uses TRBV7-9 with TRBJ1-2; 7 bases fit TRBD1. The V gene's germline CDR1 is SEHNR and CDR2 FQNEAQ (reference sequence). The CDR3 spans 16 residues. The V and J ends lost 6 bases and 6 bases, in that order; junction bases with no gene match: 16. The CDR3 here is CASRLWGTVSIHGYTF. DNA for the CDR3: TGTGCCAGCAGGTTATGGGGGACAGTCTCTATCCATGGCTACACCTTC.

DNA of the CDR3: TGTGCCACCAGTGATCACCGGGACAGGGGGACGAAGACCCAGTACTTC. Protein: CATSDHRDRGTKTQYF. The chain joins TRBV24-1 to TRBJ2-5; TRBD1 agrees at 11 bases. Germline V gene lookup returns CDR1 KGHDR and CDR2 SFDVKD. CDR3 size: 16 residues. Trimming at V came to 3 bases and at J to 6 bases, leaving 8 bases not matched to a gene.

The V and J genes are TRBV7-9 and TRBJ2-7; no firm D call. Germline CDR1 reads SEHNR; CDR2 reads FQNEAQ (reference sequence). Trimming shortened V by 2 bases and J by 6 bases, and 8 bases separated the two germline ends. This CDR3 is 12 amino acids long. The CDR3 sequence is CASSLRVGEQYF. In DNA form, the CDR3 reads TGTGCCAGCAGCTTACGAGTCGGCGAGCAGTACTTC.